This entry lists 32 T cell receptor beta chains sequenced from one sample in a study of molecular identifiers for immune sequencing clone quantification (dated by TCRdb to 2016 to 2018). Library creation used PCR. Sequencing took place on an Illumina HiSeq 4000. TCRdb itself trimmed the public reads at Q25 with fastp, ran MiXCR and retained productive beta chains. When rows share a CDR3 protein, they turn into one entry using the most common DNA and genes. This sample has about 640,000 distinct CDR3 sequences in its table, and about 20% of those were observed once. The ten largest clonotypes hold under 0.95% of the sample. The sequencing sample was made of naive CD8+ T cells from blood, with Jurkat cell RNA spiked in. According to the study, the label for this sample's cell subset or site signals: FACS-sorted CD8+CD4-CCR7+CD45RA+ naive T cells. The source of these receptors is a human donor in good health. Some libraries in this study had Jurkat cell RNA spiked in.

In regard to this clonotype: A much larger clone lies one base from this, so it may be a read error. The CDR3 loop is CASSEFPGGGTEAYF. The DNA for the CDR3 is TGTGCCAGCAGTGAATTCCCGGGAGGAGGCACTGAAGCTTACTTT. The J gene is TRBJ1-1, the V gene TRBV2; D uncertain. CDR1 SNHLY and CDR2 FYNNEI come from the germline V gene. This CDR3 comprises 15 residues.

This clonotype came up many times. The genes are TRBV4-3 and TRBJ2-7; D is possibly TRBD2 (5 bases). Germline CDR1 is LGHNA and CDR2 is YSLEER. The CDR3 extends over 14 amino acids. V shed 0 bases and J shed 0 bases, with 6 bases lying between them. The CDR3 is CASSQETSSYEQYF. The CDR3 coding sequence is TGCGCCAGCAGCCAAGAAACTAGCTCCTACGAGCAGTACTTC.

This clonotype was seen at least ten times. The chain joins TRBV29-1 to TRBJ1-1, with D maybe TRBD1 (5 bases). V lost 3 bases and J lost 7, with 12 bases in between. Germline V gene data show CDR1 as SQVTM and CDR2 as ANQGSEA. This CDR3 has 12 residues. The CDR3 sequence: CSVEGTAIEAFF. The CDR3 nucleotides read TGCAGCGTTGAGGGGACTGCGATTGAAGCTTTCTTT.

This clonotype was seen a single time. A much larger clone differs from this one at a single base, so this may be a read error. The rearrangement links TRBV28 to TRBJ2-1; TRBD1 matches at 8 bases. Unmatched junction bases numbered 6, after V lost 7 bases and J lost 7 bases. Per the germline V gene, CDR1 is MDHEN and CDR2 is SYDVKM. This CDR3 comprises 13 residues. CDR3 in amino acids: CASIQGEANEQFF. CDR3 DNA: TGTGCCAGCATACAGGGGGAAGCTAATGAGCAGTTCTTC.

About this clonotype itself: A much larger clone differs from this one at a single base, so this may be a read error. This chain uses TRBV28 with TRBJ2-2, with 7 bases aligning to TRBD1. The length of the CDR3 is 16 residues. Germline values: CDR1 MDHEN, CDR2 SYDVKM. V shed 11 bases, J shed 5 bases, and the junction held 17 bases outside the gene matches. The DNA for the CDR3 is TGTGCCGGCAATATCCGGGACAGCTATTTTACCGGGGAGCTGTTTTTT. It specifies CAGNIRDSYFTGELFF.

In the case of this clonotype: This may be a read error: a much more frequent sequence differs by one nucleotide. The rearrangement links TRBV5-4 to TRBJ2-7; D is perhaps TRBD1 (6 bases). CDR1 SGHNT and CDR2 YYREEE come from the germline V gene (reference sequence). This CDR3 spans 15 amino acids. CDR3 DNA sequence: TGTGTCAGCAGCTACCCTACAGGGAATGTTTACGAGCAGTACTTC. Translation gives CVSSYPTGNVYEQYF. The whole variable domain, filled in from reference TRBV5-4 and TRBJ2-7, reads ETGVTQSPTHLIKTRGQQVTLRCSSQSGHNTVSWYQQALGQGPQFIFQYYREEENGRGNFPPRFSGLQFPNYSSELNVNALELDDSALYLCVSSYPTGNVYEQYFGPGTRLTVT.

About this clonotype: A much more abundant neighbour one base away suggests this may be a read error. The V call is TRBV5-8, the J call TRBJ1-1, with D uncertain. The CDR3 loop spans 16 amino acids. Germline-derived CDR1 and CDR2 are SGHTS and YDEGEE. Trimming pared 1 base from V and 1 base from J, leaving 14 bases between. The CDR3 bases are TGTGCCAGCAGCTTGTGGTGGGCAGCAACGAACACTGAAGCTTTCTTT. Translating it yields CASSLWWAATNTEAFF.

This clonotype was observed at least ten times. V and J are TRBV7-9 and TRBJ1-1; D gene uncertain. Looked up from germline, CDR1 is SEHNR and CDR2 is FQNEAQ (reference sequence). The length of the CDR3 is 16 residues. Trimming stripped 7 bases from V and 0 bases from J, with 18 bases between. The CDR3 DNA reads TGTGCCAGCAAAAATGGGCTGGACCTTATGAACACTGAAGCTTTCTTT. Translation: CASKNGLDLMNTEAFF.

As for this clonotype: One junction end does not reproduce the germline sequence, and a read error may be involved. J is TRBJ2-7 and V is TRBV7-4; D is unresolved. This CDR3 has 12 amino acids. Per germline, CDR1 SGHVT and CDR2 SQSDAQ. CDR3: CARSLVPYEQYF. CDR3 DNA: TGTGCCCGCAGCTTAGTTCCCTACGAGCAGTACTTC.

Note on this clonotype: A much larger clonotype is one base distant, so this may be a read error. The chain joins TRBV28 to TRBJ1-5, with no clear D. Deletions cut 5 bases from V and 2 bases from J, with 19 bases between. The germline V gene encodes CDR1 MDHEN and CDR2 SYDVKM. The CDR3 is made up of 17 amino acids. CDR3 coding DNA: TGTGCCAGCAGTCAAAATATCGGTATACGAGGCAATCAGCCCCAGCATTTT. Its protein product is CASSQNIGIRGNQPQHF.

Many counts were recorded for this clonotype. V gene TRBV7-9 combines with J gene TRBJ2-7; the D is unclear. This CDR3 has 12 amino acids. CDR1 SEHNR and CDR2 FQNEAQ come from the germline V gene (reference sequence). The V end was cut by 5 bases, the J end by 2 bases, with 7 bases between. CDR3: CASSIEAYEQYF. DNA of the CDR3: TGTGCCAGCAGCATAGAGGCCTACGAGCAGTACTTC.

For the CDR3, the DNA is TGTGCCAGTAGCCCCTCCCGGCTAATGAACACTGAAGCTTTCTTT. Its translation is CASSPSRLMNTEAFF. The chain recombines TRBV19 with TRBJ1-1, with no clear D. The ends were cut back, 6 bases at V and 0 bases at J, with 14 bases in the middle. CDR1 and CDR2 (germline): LNHDA, SQIVND (reference sequence). This CDR3 is built from 15 residues. Based on the CDR3 plus reference TRBV19 and TRBJ1-1, the full variable domain is DGGITQSPKYLFRKEGQNVTLSCEQNLNHDAMYWYRQDPGQGLRLIYYSQIVNDFQKGDIAEGYSVSREKKESFPLTVTSAQKNPTAFYLCASSPSRLMNTEAFFGQGTRLTVV.

This clonotype was found a few times. The CDR3 sequence is CASSAAGTSGREASYEQYF. The CDR3 bases are TGTGCCAGCAGCGCGGCCGGGACTAGCGGAAGGGAGGCCTCCTACGAGCAGTACTTC. This chain links TRBV5-6 with TRBJ2-7, with 11 positions matching TRBD2. The germline V gene encodes CDR1 SGHDT and CDR2 YYEEEE. This CDR3 is 19 amino acids long. V lost 4 bases and J lost 0; bases outside the gene matches: 15.

Ten or more counts support this clonotype. CDR3 coding DNA: TGTGCCAGCAGCTTAGCGGGGACGTACTACGAGCAGTACTTC. It codes for CASSLAGTYYEQYF. The chain joins TRBV7-9 to TRBJ2-7; tentatively, D is TRBD1 or TRBD2 (5 bases each). With 0 bases removed from V and 3 bases from J, the gap between germline ends came to 9 bases. The CDR3 extends over 14 amino acids. Germline loops: CDR1 SEHNR, CDR2 FQNEAQ (reference sequence).

This clonotype was recorded at least ten times. The chain recombines TRBV5-6 with TRBJ1-5; maybe TRBD1 (5 bases). The germline V gene encodes CDR1 SGHDT and CDR2 YYEEEE. The CDR3 loop spans 14 amino acids. Trimming stripped 4 bases from V and 5 bases from J, with 13 bases between. CDR3 loop: CASSKGQGDQPQHF. The CDR3 nucleotides read TGTGCCAGCAGCAAAGGCCAGGGAGATCAGCCCCAGCATTTT.

This clonotype has at least ten counts. The chain combines TRBV30 with TRBJ2-2, with D perhaps TRBD1 (6 bases). Germline V gene data show CDR1 as GTSNPN and CDR2 as SVGIG (reference sequence). V lost 4 bases, J lost 0 bases, and 9 bases lay in between. The CDR3 covers 14 residues. The CDR3 coding sequence is TGTGCCTGGACAGGGGATACGAACACCGGGGAGCTGTTTTTT. Translating it yields CAWTGDTNTGELFF.

To note about this clonotype: A clone one base away is much larger, so this may be a read error. The chain joins TRBV13 to TRBJ2-7, with TRBD1 identical over 9 bases. V gave up 8 bases and J gave up 7 bases; unmatched junction bases: 9. The CDR3 contains 13 residues. Germline V gene sequence: CDR1 PRHDT, CDR2 FYEKMQ (reference sequence). The CDR3: CASCPRQGGEQYF. Written as DNA, the CDR3 is TGTGCCAGCTGCCCCAGACAGGGGGGGGAGCAGTACTTC.

This clonotype was counted only a few times. This chain connects TRBV10-3 to TRBJ2-2, with 13 bases identical to TRBD2. The CDR3 totals 16 residues. The V segment lost 6 bases and the J segment 3 bases; nucleotides outside the gene matches: 4. Germline values: CDR1 ENHRY, CDR2 SYGVKD. CDR3 DNA sequence: TGTGCCATCAGACTAGCGGGAGGGCCCCACACCGGGGAGCTGTTTTTT. Translated: CAIRLAGGPHTGELFF.

This clonotype was detected many times. The CDR3 region has the DNA TGTGCCAGCAGTTTATACAGGCTGGCCCTACAAGAGACCCAGTACTTC. Its protein is CASSLYRLALQETQYF. This chain connects TRBV28 to TRBJ2-5, with D possibly matching TRBD1 (5 bases). V shed 1 base and J shed 2 bases, with 14 bases lying between them. This CDR3 comprises 16 residues. Germline V CDR1 and CDR2: MDHEN, SYDVKM.

This clonotype was seen ten or more times. V is TRBV5-1 and J is TRBJ2-7; TRBD1 aligns across 8 bases. Per germline, CDR1 SGHRS and CDR2 YFSETQ. Trimming took 4 bases from V and 6 from J; bases not matched to a gene: 6. This CDR3 is built from 13 residues. Written as DNA, the CDR3 is TGCGCCAGCAGCGTGGGACAGGAGTTCGAGCAGTACTTC. Residues: CASSVGQEFEQYF.

V gene TRBV20-1 combines with J gene TRBJ2-2, with D unresolved. Germline-derived CDR1 and CDR2 are DFQATT and SNEGSKA (reference sequence). The V end was cut by 7 bases, the J end by 3 bases, with 15 bases between. There are 14 residues in the CDR3. The CDR3 DNA reads as TGCAGTGGGGCGAAGCTACCAGACACCGGGGAGCTGTTTTTT. This sequence encodes CSGAKLPDTGELFF.

Regarding this clonotype: A read error may explain this, as a much larger clone is one base away. The J gene is TRBJ2-7, the V gene TRBV20-1; perhaps TRBD2 as D (6 bases). The CDR3 contains 13 residues. Germline V CDR1 and CDR2: DFQATT, SNEGSKA (reference sequence). The CDR3 is CSARDSGSYEQCF. CDR3 DNA sequence: TGCAGTGCTAGAGATAGCGGTTCCTACGAGCAGTGCTTC.

In this sample, this clonotype turned up a few times. The chain has TRBV11-3 and TRBJ2-1; the D call may be TRBD1 or TRBD2 (5 bases each). V lost 5 bases and J 5 bases, leaving 13 bases between the germline ends. Germline loops: CDR1 SGHNT, CDR2 YENEEA. This CDR3 has 14 amino acids. The DNA for the CDR3 is TGTGCCAGCAGCGCTCGGGACGGTCACAATGAGCAGTTCTTC. It is translated as CASSARDGHNEQFF. The full variable domain, completed using reference TRBV11-3 and TRBJ2-1, is EAGVVQSPRYKIIEKKQPVAFWCNPISGHNTLYWYLQNLGQGPELLIRYENEEAVDDSQLPKDRFSAERLKGVDSTLKIQPAELGDSAVYLCASSARDGHNEQFFGPGTRLTVL.

This clonotype was found many times. This chain links TRBV12-3 or TRBV12-4 with TRBJ2-7; TRBD2 is a possible D gene (6 bases). The V end lost 3 bases, the J end lost 5 bases, and 14 bases lay between the germline ends. The CDR3 is 14 residues long. The CDR3 loop is CASSLRDATHEQYF. CDR3 bases: TGTGCCAGCAGTTTGCGGGATGCTACCCACGAGCAGTACTTC.

This clonotype has ten or more counts. The chain has TRBV10-3 and TRBJ2-5, with unresolved D. Trimming shortened V by 0 bases and J by 5 bases, and 16 bases separated the two germline ends. The CDR3 length is 16 residues. The germline CDR1 and CDR2 sequences are ENHRY and SYGVKD. The CDR3 DNA sequence: TGTGCCATCAGTGAGTCGTCTCCCAGAGGTGGGGAGACCCAGTACTTC. Amino acid sequence: CAISESSPRGGETQYF.

CDR3 DNA sequence: TGTGCCAGCAGCGTAGCTACGGGACTAGCGGGGGTTCAAGAGAATGAGCAGTTCTTC. This encodes CASSVATGLAGVQENEQFF. The V gene is TRBV9, the J gene TRBJ2-1; 14 bases match TRBD2. Germline values: CDR1 SGDLS, CDR2 YYNGEE. V dropped 0 bases and J dropped 7; count of bases not matched to a gene: 12. CDR3 length: 19 amino acids.

Ten or more counts support this clonotype. V usage is TRBV9 and J usage is TRBJ2-1; 9 nucleotides line up with TRBD2. CDR3 length: 15 residues. J lost 7 bases, V lost 3 bases, and 8 bases had no gene match. Germline loops: CDR1 SGDLS, CDR2 YYNGEE. In DNA form, the CDR3 reads TGTGCCAGCAGCGCGGTTAGCGGGAGTATAAATGAGCAGTTCTTC. Amino acids: CASSAVSGSINEQFF.

The chain combines TRBV19 with TRBJ2-7, with D tentatively TRBD1 or TRBD2 (5 bases each). This CDR3 contains 14 residues. Looked up from germline, CDR1 is LNHDA and CDR2 is SQIVND (reference sequence). V lost 5 bases and J lost 2, with 13 bases in between. CDR3 coding DNA: TGTGCCAGTAGTCCGGGACGTACGACCTACGAGCAGTACTTC. Its translation is CASSPGRTTYEQYF.

This clonotype was found many times. The chain links TRBV27 to TRBJ1-4, with D perhaps TRBD1 (5 bases). The germline V and J ends were trimmed by 3 bases and 1 base, with 15 bases remaining between them. This CDR3 is built from 17 residues. Germline V gives CDR1 MNHEY, CDR2 SMNVEV (reference sequence). The CDR3 region is CASSFLMRDGTNEKLFF. The DNA for the CDR3 is TGTGCCAGCAGTTTCCTTATGAGGGACGGAACTAATGAAAAACTGTTTTTT.

J is TRBJ2-5 and V is TRBV7-2, with TRBD2 matching 10 bases. CDR1 SGHTA and CDR2 FQGNSA come from the germline V gene. The CDR3 contains 14 residues. V trimming: 5 bases; J trimming: 7 bases; junction bases outside the gene matches: 7. The CDR3: CASSRSGGGGTQYF. The DNA for the CDR3 is TGTGCCAGCAGCCGAAGCGGGGGGGGAGGGACCCAGTACTTC.

This clonotype came up many times. This chain joins TRBV11-2 and TRBJ2-3; a weak D match, TRBD1 (6 bases). The germline V and J ends were trimmed by 0 bases and 6 bases, with 16 bases remaining between them. The CDR3 is 16 amino acids. Per germline, CDR1 SGHAT and CDR2 FQNNGV. The CDR3, as DNA: TGTGCCAGCAGCTTAGAATACGGTCTAAGGGGGGATACGCAGTATTTT. It codes for CASSLEYGLRGDTQYF.

The chain links TRBV2 to TRBJ2-1, with D unclear. V was shortened by 6 bases and J by 4 bases, with 19 bases between the two germline ends. This CDR3 has 16 residues. Germline loops: CDR1 SNHLY, CDR2 FYNNEI. The CDR3 spells CASRPLTEVSYNEQFF. For the CDR3, the DNA is TGTGCCAGCAGACCGCTAACTGAGGTTTCTTACAATGAGCAGTTCTTC.